One and the same sample provided the 23 T cell receptor beta chains below, sequenced in a study of cytomegalovirus exposure and HLA in healthy donors. Primers for the PCR totalled 60 Vbeta and 13 Jbeta. Here immunoSEQ multiplex PCR was the method, and the copy in TCRdb shows in-frame clones only, minus some. The sample consists of 150,000 to 200,000 clones, around 76% of them appearing once. Sequenced material: PBMCs. These TCRs come from a man aged 40-50 years in good health and CMV-seropositive.

This clone was counted once. The rearrangement uses TRBV4-3 and TRBJ1-1; D may be TRBD1 (5 bases). Germline CDR1 reads LGHNA; CDR2 reads YSLEER. Trimming pared 5 bases from V and 7 bases from J, leaving 17 bases between. The CDR3 runs 14 residues. CDR3 sequence: CASSGYGPGGEAFF. The CDR3 coding sequence is TGCGCCAGCAGCGGATATGGGCCCGGGGGTGAAGCTTTCTTT.

This sequence joins TRBV5-4 and TRBJ2-7; a possible D gene is TRBD2 (5 bases). The germline V gene encodes CDR1 SGHNT and CDR2 YYREEE (reference sequence). The ends were cut back, 0 bases at V and 6 bases at J, with 13 bases in the middle. The CDR3 has 14 residues. CDR3 region: CASSLEAGPGEQYF. The CDR3 coding sequence is TGTGCCAGCAGCTTGGAGGCGGGTCCGGGCGAGCAGTACTTC.

This clone was observed a handful of times. The chain has TRBV29-1 and TRBJ1-2; D is unclear. Trimming took off 6 bases at V and 2 bases at J, with 13 bases between the two ends. CDR1 and CDR2 from the germline V gene are SQVTM and ANQGSEA. The CDR3 has 13 residues. The CDR3 sequence is CSVYTDINYGYTF. CDR3 DNA sequence: TGCAGCGTATACACAGATATCAACTATGGCTACACCTTC.

The chain combines TRBV5-1 with TRBJ1-5; 7 nucleotides match TRBD1. The CDR3 loop spans 15 amino acids. The trim removed 4 bases at V and 0 bases at J, leaving 4 bases unmatched. CDR1 and CDR2 from the germline V gene are SGHRS and YFSETQ. CDR3 amino acids: CASSPGTDSNQPQHF. As DNA, the CDR3 is TGCGCCAGCAGCCCCGGGACAGATAGCAATCAGCCCCAGCATTTT.

This chain uses TRBV4-1 with TRBJ1-5; 8 bases line up with TRBD1. J lost 3 bases, V lost 3 bases, and 7 bases had no gene match. The germline CDR1 and CDR2 sequences are MGHRA and YSYEKL. The CDR3 is 16 amino acids. DNA of the CDR3: TGCGCCAGCAGCCAGGGGCCGGGACAGGACAATCAGCCCCAGCATTTT. Encoded protein: CASSQGPGQDNQPQHF.

Only a few counts were recorded for this clone. V and J are TRBV11-3 and TRBJ1-1, with D possibly being TRBD1 (6 bases). CDR3 size: 12 residues. V lost 4 bases, J lost 6 bases, and 9 bases lay in between. CDR1 and CDR2 from the germline V gene are SGHNT and YENEEA. The CDR3 DNA reads as TGTGCCAGCAGCTCACAGGGCTCTGAAGCTTTCTTT. Residues: CASSSQGSEAFF.

This clone is a singleton in its sample. This chain connects TRBV11-2 to TRBJ1-3; weak D call: TRBD1 (6 bases). The CDR3 totals 15 residues. V was trimmed by 0 bases and J by 3 bases, leaving 9 bases between them. Germline V gives CDR1 SGHAT, CDR2 FQNNGV. The CDR3 loop is CASSLDSGVGNTIYF. CDR3 bases: TGTGCCAGCAGCTTAGATTCAGGGGTTGGAAACACCATATATTTT.

The chain combines TRBV7-8 with TRBJ2-7; tentatively, D is TRBD1 (6 bases). V shed 5 bases and J shed 2 bases, with 16 bases lying between them. Germline CDR1 reads SGHVS; CDR2 reads FQNEAQ. The length of the CDR3 is 15 residues. CDR3: CASSPSRTAAYEQYF. CDR3 coding DNA: TGTGCCAGCAGCCCCTCTCGGACAGCCGCCTACGAGCAGTACTTC.

The genes are TRBV7-3 and TRBJ2-1; TRBD1 aligns across 8 bases. The CDR3 sequence is 15 residues long. The junction had 8 bases not matched to a gene; V was cut back by 4 bases and J by 6 bases. CDR1 and CDR2 (germline): SGHTA, FQGTGA. The CDR3 sequence is CASSSDRGVFNEQFF. CDR3 bases: TGTGCCAGCAGCTCCGACAGGGGAGTGTTCAATGAGCAGTTCTTC.

The rearrangement links TRBV27 to TRBJ1-2; D unclear. CDR3 size: 13 residues. Germline CDR1 is MNHEY and CDR2 is SMNVEV (reference sequence). Trimming stripped 3 bases from V and 0 bases from J, with 5 bases between. DNA for the CDR3: TGTGCCAGCAGTTTTAGCGCTAACTATGGCTACACCTTC. It is translated as CASSFSANYGYTF.

The gene calls are TRBV7-2 and TRBJ2-3; a possible D gene is TRBD1 (6 bases). V lost 1 base, J lost 6 bases, and 11 bases lay in between. CDR1 SGHTA and CDR2 FQGNSA come from the germline V gene. The CDR3 is 14 residues long. CDR3 protein: CASSLVTQGDTQYF. The CDR3 nucleotides read TGTGCCAGCAGCTTAGTGACCCAGGGGGATACGCAGTATTTT.

The V and J genes are TRBV6-1 and TRBJ1-2; the match to TRBD1 covers 8 bases. This CDR3 region has 14 residues. V trimming: 6 bases; J trimming: 3 bases; junction bases outside the gene matches: 6. CDR1 MNHNS and CDR2 SASEGT come from the germline V gene. The CDR3 DNA reads as TGTGCCAGCAGGGCGTACAGGGGGGACTATGGCTACACCTTC. Translation gives CASRAYRGDYGYTF.

This chain joins TRBV7-2 and TRBJ2-1; D call uncertain. V lost 5 bases and J 7 bases, leaving 15 bases between the germline ends. CDR3 length: 14 residues. The germline CDR1 and CDR2 sequences are SGHTA and FQGNSA. Here the CDR3 reads CASSPRLVRNEQFF. CDR3 DNA: TGTGCCAGCAGCCCCCGGTTGGTCCGGAATGAGCAGTTCTTC. The full variable domain, with the rest looked up from reference TRBV7-2 and TRBJ2-1, is GAGVSQSPSNKVTEKGKDVELRCDPISGHTALYWYRQSLGQGLEFLIYFQGNSAPDKSGLPSDRFSAERTGGSVSTLTIQRTQQEDSAVYLCASSPRLVRNEQFFGPGTRLTVL.

The chain is built from TRBV11-2 and TRBJ1-1, with 11 positions matching TRBD1. The ends lost 1 base at V and 3 bases at J; junction bases unmatched: 7. From germline, CDR1 is SGHAT and CDR2 FQNNGV. The CDR3 consists of 17 residues. The CDR3, as DNA: TGTGCCAGCAGCTTAGTTGGACAGGGGGCTTGGGACACTGAAGCTTTCTTT. It encodes CASSLVGQGAWDTEAFF.

The rearrangement links TRBV6-5 to TRBJ1-2; 7 nucleotides line up with TRBD1. Looked up from germline, CDR1 is MNHEY and CDR2 is SVGAGI. The CDR3 has 14 residues. J gave up 1 base and V 6 bases, and 5 bases lay outside the gene matches. The CDR3 bases are TGTGCCAGCAGCCGGGACAGACTTAACTATGGCTACACCTTC. It translates to CASSRDRLNYGYTF.

This clone was detected a few times. CDR3 in amino acids: CASSGQPGANYGYTF. The CDR3 DNA reads as TGTGCCAGCTCAGGACAGCCAGGAGCTAACTATGGCTACACCTTC. The chain carries TRBV6-5 and TRBJ1-2; D is perhaps TRBD1 (6 bases). V was clipped by 8 bases and J by 0 bases, with 16 bases between them. CDR3 length: 15 residues. Per germline, CDR1 MNHEY and CDR2 SVGAGI.

The CDR3 is CASSRGGTGLETQYF. DNA for the CDR3: TGTGCCAGCAGCCGAGGCGGGACGGGATTAGAGACCCAGTACTTC. The genes are TRBV14 and TRBJ2-5, with a weak D call TRBD2 (6 bases). Looked up from germline, CDR1 is SGHDN and CDR2 is FVKESK. The CDR3 length is 15 residues. V gave up 4 bases and J gave up 4 bases, with 16 bases separating them. The complete variable domain, with remaining parts taken from reference TRBV14 and TRBJ2-5, reads EAGVTQFPSHSVIEKGQTVTLRCDPISGHDNLYWYRRVMGKEIKFLLHFVKESKQDESGMPNNRFLAERTGGTYSTLKVQPAELEDSGVYFCASSRGGTGLETQYFGPGTRLLVL.

This clone showed up just a few times. This chain uses TRBV4-3 with TRBJ1-1; D call uncertain. CDR3 size: 14 residues. V lost 2 bases and J lost 1, with 8 bases in between. The V gene's germline CDR1 is LGHNA and CDR2 YSLEER. CDR3 nucleotide sequence: TGCGCCAGCAGCCAACAGGCGGGGAACACTGAAGCTTTCTTT. It encodes CASSQQAGNTEAFF.

The chain combines TRBV4-2 with TRBJ2-7; 10 positions agree with TRBD1. Germline CDR1 is LGHNA and CDR2 is YNFKEQ. J was trimmed by 2 bases and V by 1 base; bases with no gene match: 5. The CDR3 loop spans 16 amino acids. CDR3 amino acids: CASSQVGQGIPYEQYF. The CDR3, as DNA: TGTGCCAGCAGCCAAGTGGGACAGGGGATACCCTACGAGCAGTACTTC.

The chain couples TRBV4-3 to TRBJ2-1; 8 bases agree with TRBD2. Germline V gene lookup returns CDR1 LGHNA and CDR2 YSLEER. J lost 12 bases, V lost 1 base, and 8 bases had no gene match. This CDR3 has 14 amino acids. The CDR3 here is CASSQVLAGRPQFF. The DNA of the CDR3 is TGCGCCAGCAGCCAAGTTCTAGCGGGCCGCCCGCAGTTCTTC.

This rearrangement joins TRBV12-5 to TRBJ1-5; TRBD1 is a possible D gene (5 bases). Trimming removed 3 bases from V and 5 bases from J, with 8 bases in between. The CDR3 has 13 residues. Germline CDR1 LGHNT, CDR2 FRNRAP. This CDR3 reads CASGFSGHQPQHF. The CDR3 DNA follows: TGTGCTAGTGGTTTTTCAGGGCATCAGCCCCAGCATTTT.

This clone was found once. This chain joins TRBV19 and TRBJ2-5; 7 positions agree with TRBD1. This CDR3 spans 15 amino acids. With V trimmed by 9 bases and J by 1 base, 11 bases remained unmatched. The germline CDR1 and CDR2 sequences are LNHDA and SQIVND (reference sequence). CDR3 region: CARGIRDRVQETQYF. The CDR3 nucleotides are TGTGCCAGGGGTATCCGGGACAGAGTCCAAGAGACCCAGTACTTC.

The table lists this clone with a few counts. The rearrangement links TRBV19 to TRBJ2-3; TRBD1 matches at 8 bases. Germline CDR1 LNHDA, CDR2 SQIVND (reference sequence). The V and J ends lost 7 bases and 2 bases, in that order; junction bases with no gene match: 8. This CDR3 contains 15 residues. This chain's CDR3 is CASMGTGKLTDTQYF. CDR3 in DNA: TGTGCCAGTATGGGGACAGGAAAACTCACAGATACGCAGTATTTT. Based on the CDR3 plus reference TRBV19 and TRBJ2-3, the full variable domain is DGGITQSPKYLFRKEGQNVTLSCEQNLNHDAMYWYRQDPGQGLRLIYYSQIVNDFQKGDIAEGYSVSREKKESFPLTVTSAQKNPTAFYLCASMGTGKLTDTQYFGPGTRLTVL.